Shown below are 20 T cell receptor beta chains from a single sample sequenced in a study of a mutant IDH1 vaccine in newly diagnosed glioma. TCRdb's table, derived via immunoSEQ multiplex PCR, lists solely in-frame clones and lacks some. The table shows approximately 50,000 clones, with around 78% occurring only once. Their antigens remain unidentified. Time point specified: week 35, safety follow-up. The investigators gave 300 ug of mutant IDH1 20-mer peptide in each vaccine dose, together with topical imiquimod. Source: PBMCs, taken from a glioma patient whose treatment included an IDH1 peptide vaccine. These TCRs come from a man aged 35-49 years with glioma.

This chain joins TRBV19 and TRBJ2-2; TRBD2 agrees at 11 bases. J gave up 7 bases and V 4 bases, and 8 bases lay outside the gene matches. Germline V lookup: CDR1 LNHDA, CDR2 SQIVND (reference sequence). This CDR3 region has 16 residues. The CDR3 is CASSKTSGKPHGELFF. The CDR3 nucleotides are TGTGCCAGTAGTAAGACTAGCGGGAAGCCTCACGGGGAGCTGTTTTTT.

The chain combines TRBV25-1 with TRBJ2-1, with TRBD1 matching 10 bases. This CDR3 has 15 residues. V shed 7 bases, J shed 5 bases, and the junction held 8 bases outside the gene matches. Germline loops: CDR1 MGHDK, CDR2 SYGVNS. The CDR3 nucleotides read TGTGCCAGCACCGGGGACAGGGGCTCAAACAATGAGCAGTTCTTC. Its protein is CASTGDRGSNNEQFF. The full variable domain, its missing parts supplied by reference TRBV25-1 and TRBJ2-1, is EADIYQTPRYLVIGTGKKITLECSQTMGHDKMYWYQQDPGMELHLIHYSYGVNSTEKGDLSSESTVSRIRTEHFPLTLESARPSHTSQYLCASTGDRGSNNEQFFGPGTRLTVL.

The chain recombines TRBV18 with TRBJ2-1; D gene uncertain. V was cut by 3 bases and J by 9 bases, with 15 bases left in between. The length of the CDR3 is 14 residues. Germline values: CDR1 KGHSH, CDR2 LQKENI. Here the CDR3 reads CASSPSLEGFEQFF. The CDR3 DNA reads as TGTGCCAGCTCACCTTCCCTTGAAGGCTTTGAGCAGTTCTTC.

The J gene is TRBJ1-5, the V gene TRBV6-1; 8 bases fit TRBD1. The germline V gene has CDR1 MNHNS and CDR2 SASEGT. V was pared by 4 bases and J by 4 bases, with 9 bases of the junction left unmatched. The CDR3 has 16 amino acids. CDR3 DNA: TGTGCCAGCAGTGCGGGAACAGGGGGAAAAAATCAGCCCCAGCATTTT. This translates into CASSAGTGGKNQPQHF.

For this clone: A junction boundary mismatches the germline segment, possibly from a read error. The chain couples TRBV10-1 to TRBJ2-2; D uncertain. The CDR3 runs 14 residues. Germline lookup yields CDR1 WNHNN and CDR2 SYGVQD (reference sequence). The CDR3 loop is CASSSLVGPGELFF. The CDR3, as DNA: TGCGCCAGCAGCTCTCTGGTGGGTCCCGGCGAGCTGTTTTTT.

The chain combines TRBV6-5 with TRBJ1-4; D is unclear. The CDR3 loop spans 13 amino acids. Germline V gene data show CDR1 as MNHEY and CDR2 as SVGAGI. V was pared by 6 bases and J by 1 base, with 6 bases between. The CDR3 sequence: CASRGKTNEKLFF. The CDR3, as DNA: TGTGCCAGCAGGGGAAAAACTAATGAAAAACTGTTTTTT.

V and J are TRBV18 and TRBJ1-2, with a weak D call TRBD1 (5 bases). The CDR3 runs to 11 residues. V was cut by 3 bases and J by 8 bases, with 7 bases left in between. Germline V CDR1 and CDR2: KGHSH, LQKENI. DNA of the CDR3: TGTGCCAGCTCACCCGGGACCGGCTACACCTTC. It yields the protein CASSPGTGYTF.

This clone has only one observation. This chain links TRBV7-9 with TRBJ2-3, with D perhaps TRBD1 or TRBD2 (5 bases each). Germline lookup yields CDR1 SEHNR and CDR2 FQNEAQ (reference sequence). The CDR3 consists of 14 residues. V lost 7 bases and J lost 4, with 15 bases in between. The CDR3 loop reads CASTSVVGADTQYF. CDR3 in DNA: TGTGCCAGCACCTCCGTCGTGGGGGCAGATACGCAGTATTTT. Combining the CDR3 with reference TRBV7-9 and TRBJ2-3 gives the whole variable domain DTGVSQNPRHKITKRGQNVTFRCDPISEHNRLYWYRQTLGQGPEFLTYFQNEAQLEKSRLLSDRFSAERPKGSFSTLEIQRTEQGDSAMYLCASTSVVGADTQYFGPGTRLTVL.

The chain employs TRBV27 and TRBJ2-5, with TRBD1 matching over 8 bases. The CDR3 consists of 15 residues. CDR1 and CDR2 from the germline V gene are MNHEY and SMNVEV (reference sequence). V lost 3 bases, J lost 5 bases, and 8 bases stayed unmatched. The DNA for the CDR3 is TGTGCCAGCAGTTTGGCGGCAGGGGGCGGGGAGACCCAGTACTTC. This codes for CASSLAAGGGETQYF.

V usage is TRBV9 and J usage is TRBJ2-5; TRBD2 matches 7 bases. The V and J ends lost 3 bases and 5 bases, in that order; junction bases with no gene match: 16. This CDR3 is 17 amino acids long. Germline V CDR1 and CDR2: SGDLS, YYNGEE. The CDR3 sequence is CASSAGSLGLGGETQYF. CDR3 bases: TGTGCCAGCAGCGCCGGAAGCCTCGGACTAGGAGGCGAGACCCAGTACTTC.

The chain links TRBV28 to TRBJ2-3; TRBD1 or TRBD2 may be the D gene (5 bases each). This CDR3 is 14 amino acids long. Trimming removed 8 bases at V and 2 bases at J, with 14 bases between. Germline loops: CDR1 MDHEN, CDR2 SYDVKM. CDR3 residues: CASALQGATDTQYF. In DNA, the CDR3 is TGTGCCAGCGCTCTGCAGGGAGCCACAGATACGCAGTATTTT.

This clone occurred a few times. This chain connects TRBV10-3 to TRBJ2-7; a possible D gene is TRBD1 (5 bases). The CDR3 spans 13 residues. Germline V CDR1 and CDR2: ENHRY, SYGVKD. The germline V and J ends were trimmed by 2 bases and 6 bases, with 11 bases remaining between them. In nucleotides, the CDR3 is TGTGCCATCAGTGAGAAGGGGCTCGGCGAGCAGTACGTC. Its protein product is CAISEKGLGEQYV.

This chain connects TRBV19 to TRBJ1-1; D uncertain. Germline loops: CDR1 LNHDA, CDR2 SQIVND (reference sequence). The length of the CDR3 is 13 residues. The V and J ends lost 5 bases and 8 bases respectively, with 15 bases between them. CDR3 in DNA: TGTGCCAGTAGTTTGGCCTGGGCACTAGAAGCTTTCTTT. Translating gives CASSLAWALEAFF.

This clone was observed a handful of times. V is TRBV27 and J is TRBJ2-4; TRBD1 is a possible D gene (6 bases). V was clipped by 0 bases and J by 1 base, with 13 bases between them. From germline, CDR1 is MNHEY and CDR2 SMNVEV (reference sequence). CDR3 length equals 17 residues. Here the CDR3 reads CASSLSTPQGAKNIQYF. The CDR3 DNA is TGTGCCAGCAGTTTATCAACCCCCCAGGGGGCCAAAAACATTCAGTACTTC.

The gene calls are TRBV11-2 and TRBJ1-2; 9 bases are a match to TRBD1. The CDR3 is 15 residues long. CDR1 is SGHAT and CDR2 is FQNNGV in the germline V gene. After removal of 3 bases from V and 8 bases from J, the junction contained 10 bases not matched to a gene. CDR3 sequence: CASSLAQQGARGYTF. DNA of the CDR3: TGTGCCAGCAGCTTGGCCCAACAGGGGGCGCGGGGCTACACCTTC.

The V gene is TRBV7-9, the J gene TRBJ1-1; D is unresolved. This CDR3 region has 12 residues. Trimming stripped 10 bases from V and 0 bases from J, with 9 bases between. The germline V gene encodes CDR1 SEHNR and CDR2 FQNEAQ (reference sequence). This chain's CDR3 is CAIQEMNTEAFF. The DNA for the CDR3 is TGTGCCATCCAGGAGATGAACACTGAAGCTTTCTTT.

The chain has TRBV7-2 and TRBJ2-3; 7 bases are a match to TRBD2. V lost 5 bases, J lost 2 bases, and 16 bases stayed unmatched. The V gene's germline CDR1 is SGHTA and CDR2 FQGNSA. This CDR3 comprises 18 residues. The chain's CDR3 is CASSLLNPTSSYTDTQYF. The DNA for the CDR3 is TGTGCCAGCAGCCTCCTTAACCCGACTAGCTCCTACACAGATACGCAGTATTTT. Variable domain in full (rest from reference TRBV7-2 and TRBJ2-3): GAGVSQSPSNKVTEKGKDVELRCDPISGHTALYWYRQSLGQGLEFLIYFQGNSAPDKSGLPSDRFSAERTGGSVSTLTIQRTQQEDSAVYLCASSLLNPTSSYTDTQYFGPGTRLTVL.

This clone showed up just once. The V gene is TRBV29-1, the J gene TRBJ1-4; the D gene is possibly TRBD1 (5 bases). The CDR3 covers 14 residues. Per the germline V gene, CDR1 is SQVTM and CDR2 is ANQGSEA. Between the trimmed V and J ends, which lost 4 bases and 0 bases, there was a span of 9 bases. For the CDR3, the DNA is TGCAGCGTTGTGGGACTGCCAACTAATGAAAAACTGTTTTTT. Amino acids: CSVVGLPTNEKLFF.

The V gene is TRBV18, the J gene TRBJ2-1; possibly TRBD2 for D (5 bases). The CDR3 extends over 11 amino acids. The germline CDR1 and CDR2 sequences are KGHSH and LQKENI. The V gene lost 5 bases and the J gene lost 7 bases, with 6 bases spanning the gap. Here the CDR3 reads CASSWRNEQFF. DNA of the CDR3: TGTGCCAGCTCATGGAGGAATGAGCAGTTCTTC.

The rearrangement uses TRBV7-9 and TRBJ2-7, with a tentative D call TRBD2 (7 bases). V lost 2 bases, J lost 7 bases, and 18 bases lay in between. CDR3 length equals 15 residues. Germline values: CDR1 SEHNR, CDR2 FQNEAQ (reference sequence). The CDR3 sequence: CASSLWTPKGGEQYV. CDR3 nucleotide sequence: TGTGCCAGCAGCTTATGGACTCCCAAGGGGGGGGAGCAGTACGTC.